This T cell receptor (beta chain) was observed in a study of cytomegalovirus exposure and HLA in healthy donors (TCRdb year 2017). At the level of the whole study: An earlier analysis of roughly 500 of the donors reported 250 to 300 Gb of sequence data and about 120 million unique TCR beta sequences obtained from around 170 million T cells. An early release that covered fewer than 750 HLA-typed donors contained about 300 gigabases of sequencing data and 80 million or so unique TCR sequences. The genetic ancestry cluster associated with self-reported Caucasian donors included over 80% of the 398 genotyped donors. The aim of the study was to test whether cataloging public T cell receptors could identify signatures of past pathogen exposure. Using immunosequencing, the study profiled T cell repertoires from roughly 650 subjects and related those repertoires to cytomegalovirus serostatus. Besides the first cohort of approximately 710 subjects, a separate validation cohort made up of around 120 different subjects was used. The study combined high-throughput TCR immunosequencing, statistical association of individual TCRs with disease status, and machine learning to predict cytomegalovirus infection status. A later analysis re-examined previously published TCR beta repertoires from around 670 donors and added high-resolution HLA genotyping to investigate patterns of TCR occurrence. In the later analysis, no new phenotypic data were used to find candidate immune exposures; instead, reliance was placed on TCR beta sequences and their occurrence across donors. To decide whether each TCR beta V gene segment behaved as functional or pseudogenic, an earlier analysis of over 500 of the donors relied on high-throughput TCR beta sequencing. Donor age, sex, ethnicity and CMV serostatus were compiled alongside the repertoire data. Genome-wide SNP genotypes for about 65% of the 666 donors were used in a later genetic analysis, which treated that subset as a discovery cohort. All discovery cohort repertoires had been generated using a single sequencing platform. Class I and class II HLA loci were covered by the typing at four-digit resolution. Typing coverage differed by locus: A, B, C, DRB1 and DQB1 were typed in roughly 629-640 donors, DQA1 in 500 to 550, DPA1 in some 600, and DPB1 in 400 to 490. Because of strong linkage in the cohort, a handful of DR-DQ haplotypes were treated as single units for association and clustering. Across around 400 genotyped donors of the cohort, an average of about 200,000 unique TCR beta nucleotide sequences per donor were sequenced, and about a sixth of those sequences were non-productive. General findings and caveats noted by the study authors: CMV serostatus was the only immune exposure information available for the cohort. An association between a missense DCLRE1C variant and V-gene and J-gene trimming of TCR beta chains was found in a later genetic analysis and replicated in an independent cohort. A later analysis associated about 17,000 TCR beta sequences with specific HLA alleles at a false discovery rate of 0.05. In a later analysis, most CMV-associated TCR beta chains were found to appear HLA-restricted, with HLA associations seemingly driven largely by CMV exposure. The authors suggested that the approach could potentially be extended to other disease states and immunological phenotypes. The earlier analysis of about 600 of the donors excluded some 15 rarely observed V segments, including chromosome 9 orphons, because counts were too low. When HLA alleles, especially DR and DQ, strongly co-occurred, attributing TCR associations to individual alleles was difficult. A cluster of highly shared sequence variants was judged likely to be a technical artifact of the sequencing pipeline. Across donors, most TCR sequences were observed very rarely, whereas some public TCRs were present in many individuals. In a later analysis, HLA-associated TCR beta chains were found to be more clonally expanded and to have lower generation probabilities than equally common non-associated chains. In an earlier analysis of some 540 of the donors, most TCR beta V segments appeared in productive rearrangements about 87% or about 30% of the time, broadly matching IMGT annotations. According to a later genetic analysis, donors in an Asian-associated ancestry cluster had fewer N-insertions in productive TCRs than the approximately 710-donor mean. Because HLA typing was unavailable for some donors at each locus, only the typed subset was used in association tests. A further reported finding was that TCR beta sequences accurately predicted the HLA-A and HLA-B alleles for most subjects in the first cohort. A later analysis found that TCR association rates varied across HLA loci, with DRB1 alleles showing the most associated TCRs and HLA-C alleles the fewest. Correlated functional status among segregating V segments might reflect linkage disequilibrium, but an unknown experimental factor could not be ruled out. A later analysis reported that several top co-occurrence clusters appeared linked to parvovirus B19, influenza, CMV and Epstein-Barr virus. The classifier was reported to diagnose cytomegalovirus status with high specificity and sensitivity in both the original and validation cohorts. Only TCR beta chains were sequenced in this cohort, and the absence of alpha or paired-chain data limited detectable features. Because the 87-base-pair reads could not distinguish some IMGT-functional V segments, including TRBV6-2 and TRBV6-3, those segments were excluded. Sequencing depth was assumed to be roughly uniform across donors in the presence/absence analyses, though that assumption may not hold. A total of some 180 TCR beta chains were listed by the study as associated with cytomegalovirus. In vitro tests confirmed that three of the cytomegalovirus-associated TCR beta chains recognize cytomegalovirus antigens.

Libraries were prepared through the immunoSEQ multiplex PCR assay. For the multiplex PCR, a mixture combining 60 forward primers for TCR Vbeta segments and 13 reverse primers for TCR Jbeta segments was used. A multiplex PCR assay on genomic DNA amplified the CDR3 region of rearranged TCR beta genes. The Illumina HiSeq System was used to sequence the amplified TCR beta libraries as 87-base-pair reads. Concerning the study's data processing: In a later analysis, around 80 million unique TCR beta chains were counted across the roughly 610 repertoires, and roughly 10 million of these chains were shared by at least two donors. A nearest-neighbor algorithm error-corrected the raw reads and collapsed the reads into unique sequences, merging closely related sequences to remove PCR and sequencing errors. CDR3 sequences were aligned to IMGT reference sequences to assign V, D and J gene segments. For a sequence to be retained, at least a six-nucleotide match to both a V gene segment and a J gene segment was required. A rearrangement was called productive if the CDR3 had no stop codons and remained in frame with V and J, and every other rearrangement was called non-productive. Following IMGT convention, CDR3 was defined as the stretch from the second conserved V-encoded cysteine to the conserved J-encoded phenylalanine. Sequences without an unambiguous match to a single V gene segment were excluded from the earlier analysis of 450 to 750 of the donors. In an earlier analysis of 587 of the donors, a V segment was called functional when productive rearrangements were above 56.7%, and segregating when the standard deviation between donors exceeded 5%. A statistical classification framework was developed to diagnose cytomegalovirus status using the catalog of TCR beta chain sequences. In a later analysis, TCR nucleotide sequences were compared against IMGT/GENE-DB human TR gene sequences so that V and J genes could be assigned. In a later analysis, CDR3 sequences and most-parsimonious VDJ recombination scenarios were assigned using the TCRdist pipeline. A later analysis defined each TCR beta chain by its CDR3 amino acid sequence plus V-gene family, and excluded reads lacking a unique V-gene family. As a way to deal with suspected cross-contamination and a sequencing artifact, a later analysis dropped 450 to 700 nucleotide sequences that were highly shared and had low generation probability. A later analysis calculated a clonal expansion index for each public chain from normalized within-repertoire ranks of inferred template counts. Generation probabilities in a later analysis came from a VDJ recombination model fitted to out-of-frame rearrangements, and those results were checked against IGoR. A later analysis scored TCR-TCR, TCR-HLA and TCR-CMV co-occurrence with hypergeometric tests, applying a repertoire-size bias correction to TCR pairs. To estimate false discovery rates, a later analysis permuted the HLA or CMV assignments 20 times. In a later analysis, co-occurring TCRs were grouped using DBSCAN, and TCRdist sequence similarity was added for clustering within HLA-allele-positive subsets. Repertoires with fewer than 30,000 or more than 120,000 public chains, plus five repertoires with anomalous nucleotide sharing, were excluded from co-occurrence clustering. This immuneACCESS table, as held by TCRdb, lists in-frame sequences with V and J called but not all clones. Of the missing ones, under half trace to an unresolved V gene in checked studies; the others have no known cause. The V and J calls and the clone size are those of that table, but D and trimming were determined from the DNA. In this sample the table shows about 83,000 clones, roughly 77% of which occur a single time. Clones ranked in the top ten supply 3.5% to 5% of the sample.

The CDR3, cysteine through phenylalanine, is 14 amino acids long. Here the CDR3 DNA is all that survives: 42 bases in frame from base 1. CDR1 is given as SGDLS and CDR2 as YYNGEE, both from the germline V gene. V and J are truncated by 4 bases and 5 bases respectively, leaving an intervening sequence of 12 bases. The cohort was made up of about 610 healthy bone marrow donors. All cohort members were sampled while nominally healthy, although unrecorded immune exposures were likely present. The donor was CMV seronegative and belonged to the group of roughly 330 seronegative cohort members. A peripheral blood sample was collected from each donor, and TCR beta sequencing was performed on peripheral blood mononuclear cells. The Qiagen DNeasy Blood Extraction Kit was used to extract genomic DNA from the blood cell samples. This clone was observed a single time. Its antigen target is currently unknown. The input lacks base qualities; no much larger clone sits a single base away.

The rearranged segments are TRBV9 and TRBJ2-2; 6 matching bases give a weak D call of TRBD1. This TCR came from a man aged 60 to 69 in good health and CMV-seronegative. The specimen was PBMCs. The CDR3 region has the sequence CASSTQGLTGELFF. At the DNA level, the sequence is TGTGCCAGCAGCACCCAGGGGTTGACCGGGGAGCTGTTTTTT.